The 28 T cell receptor beta chains in this list originate from one sample, sequenced in a study of T cell responses to AZD1222 COVID-19 vaccine. Using immunoSEQ multiplex PCR, the repertoire was profiled, and TCRdb retains in-frame clones only, with some absent. The sample contains about 130,000 clones, 80% to 95% of which appear only once. The material sequenced was peripheral blood, taken on day 0 of AZD1222 vaccination. These receptors originate from an adult in good health.

The rearrangement joins TRBV7-8 to TRBJ1-2, with no clear D. The CDR3 consists of 12 residues. Germline V gives CDR1 SGHVS, CDR2 FQNEAQ. Trimming cost V 0 bases and J 8 bases, with 7 bases left between them. CDR3 sequence: CASSLAGEGYTF. The DNA of the CDR3 is TGTGCCAGCAGCTTAGCAGGAGAAGGCTACACCTTC. Together with reference TRBV7-8 and TRBJ1-2, the CDR3 gives the full variable domain: GAGVSQSPRYKVAKRGQDVALRCDPISGHVSLFWYQQALGQGPEFLTYFQNEAQLDKSGLPSDRFFAERPEGSVSTLKIQRTQQEDSAVYLCASSLAGEGYTFGSGTRLTVV.

The chain couples TRBV14 to TRBJ1-6; TRBD1 matches at 8 bases. The ends lost 3 bases at V and 6 bases at J; junction bases unmatched: 1. Per germline, CDR1 SGHDN and CDR2 FVKESK. This CDR3 is 14 amino acids long. CDR3 DNA sequence: TGTGCCAGCAGCCAGGACAGGGCTAATTCACCCCTCCACTTT. Encoded protein: CASSQDRANSPLHF.

The chain is built from TRBV7-3 and TRBJ2-3, with no clear D. The CDR3 runs to 13 residues. Trimming left V 3 bases short and J 0 bases short, with 4 bases between. Germline assignment: CDR1 SGHTA and CDR2 FQGTGA. Here the CDR3 reads CASSFSSTDTQYF. In DNA, the CDR3 is TGTGCCAGCAGCTTCTCTAGCACAGATACGCAGTATTTT.

CDR3: CASSVRSTSYEQYF. For the CDR3, the DNA is TGTGCCAGCAGCGTACGAAGCACCTCCTACGAGCAGTACTTC. V usage is TRBV9 and J usage is TRBJ2-7, with D uncertain. With 1 base removed from V and 0 bases from J, the gap between germline ends came to 8 bases. Per germline, CDR1 SGDLS and CDR2 YYNGEE. The CDR3 loop spans 14 amino acids.

This rearrangement joins TRBV28 to TRBJ2-3, with TRBD2 matching 7 bases. Per germline, CDR1 MDHEN and CDR2 SYDVKM. The CDR3 is 16 amino acids. V lost 3 bases to trimming and J lost 4 bases; unmatched junction nucleotides: 10. The CDR3 loop is CASSFQAGVIADTQYF. CDR3 DNA: TGTGCCAGCAGTTTTCAGGCGGGAGTCATAGCAGATACGCAGTATTTT.

V usage is TRBV27 and J usage is TRBJ1-6; D is unresolved. V was cut by 3 bases and J by 7 bases, with 7 bases left in between. Germline loops: CDR1 MNHEY, CDR2 SMNVEV (reference sequence). CDR3 length equals 13 residues. The CDR3, as DNA: TGTGCCAGCAGTTTGGGTCCCAATTCACCCCTCCACTTT. Amino acids: CASSLGPNSPLHF.

The V and J genes are TRBV30 and TRBJ1-4; TRBD1 aligns across 9 bases. After removal of 2 bases from V and 0 bases from J, the junction contained 4 bases not matched to a gene. The CDR3 totals 16 residues. CDR1 is GTSNPN, CDR2 SVGIG, per germline (reference sequence). The CDR3 loop is CAWSPGQGATNEKLFF. The CDR3 DNA is TGTGCCTGGAGTCCGGGACAGGGAGCAACTAATGAAAAACTGTTTTTT.

The chain links TRBV27 to TRBJ2-1; TRBD2 aligns across 10 bases. The germline CDR1 and CDR2 sequences are MNHEY and SMNVEV (reference sequence). CDR3 length equals 13 residues. Losses at the gene ends were 8 bases for V and 6 bases for J; bases not matched to a gene: 4. The CDR3 spells CASGTSAPNEQFF. The CDR3 DNA reads as TGTGCCAGCGGGACTAGCGCCCCCAATGAGCAGTTCTTC.

The genes are TRBV19 and TRBJ1-3; tentatively, D is TRBD1 (5 bases). This CDR3 is 14 amino acids long. Trimming cost V 5 bases and J 1 base, with 9 bases left between them. Germline V gene lookup returns CDR1 LNHDA and CDR2 SQIVND (reference sequence). CDR3 bases: TGTGCCAGTAGTGGAGGGGAATCTGGAAACACCATATATTTT. It codes for CASSGGESGNTIYF.

The chain recombines TRBV5-1 with TRBJ1-5; weak D call: TRBD1 (5 bases). The germline V gene encodes CDR1 SGHRS and CDR2 YFSETQ. V shed 4 bases and J shed 3 bases, with 20 bases lying between them. CDR3 length equals 17 residues. CDR3 sequence: CASSPAHRPPYNQPQHF. The DNA for the CDR3 is TGCGCCAGCAGCCCGGCCCACAGGCCCCCCTACAATCAGCCCCAGCATTTT.

The chain joins TRBV29-1 to TRBJ2-1, with D possibly TRBD2 on 6 matching bases. This CDR3 contains 14 residues. Per germline, CDR1 SQVTM and CDR2 ANQGSEA. With 6 bases removed from V and 2 bases from J, the gap between germline ends came to 14 bases. The CDR3 region is CSVASGPPYNEQFF. The DNA of the CDR3 is TGCAGCGTCGCGAGCGGGCCCCCCTACAATGAGCAGTTCTTC.

As regards this clone: Other DNA sequences within the sample encode an identical CDR3. V usage is TRBV7-2 and J usage is TRBJ2-7; D possibly corresponds to TRBD2 (5 bases). The CDR3 has 15 amino acids. Trimming left V 5 bases short and J 0 bases short, with 14 bases between. CDR1 is SGHTA and CDR2 is FQGNSA in the germline V gene. The CDR3 region is CASSPSAVSSYEQYF. The CDR3 DNA reads as TGTGCCAGCAGCCCCTCAGCGGTCAGCTCCTACGAGCAGTACTTC.

The chain joins TRBV5-1 to TRBJ2-7; D may correspond to TRBD1 or TRBD2 (5 bases each). V lost 4 bases to trimming and J lost 0 bases, with 14 bases between them. This CDR3 spans 15 amino acids. Germline V gene lookup returns CDR1 SGHRS and CDR2 YFSETQ. The CDR3 sequence: CASSPGAILSYEQYF. The DNA of the CDR3 is TGCGCCAGCAGCCCCGGGGCTATCCTCTCCTACGAGCAGTACTTC. The full variable domain, with the rest looked up from reference TRBV5-1 and TRBJ2-7, is KAGVTQTPRYLIKTRGQQVTLSCSPISGHRSVSWYQQTPGQGLQFLFEYFSETQRNKGNFPGRFSGRQFSNSRSEMNVSTLELGDSALYLCASSPGAILSYEQYFGPGTRLTVT.

The chain links TRBV5-5 to TRBJ2-7, with a possible D match to TRBD1 (5 bases). Trimming took 4 bases from V and 8 from J, leaving 16 bases between them. Germline values: CDR1 SGHKS, CDR2 YYEKEE (reference sequence). This CDR3 region has 13 residues. CDR3 sequence (DNA): TGTGCCAGCAGCCCCCCAAGGGGAATACAGCAGTACTTC. Residues: CASSPPRGIQQYF.

The genes are TRBV5-8 and TRBJ1-4, with TRBD1 matching over 9 bases. This CDR3 contains 16 residues. From germline, CDR1 is SGHTS and CDR2 YDEGEE. Losses at the gene ends were 4 bases for V and 5 bases for J; bases not matched to a gene: 9. For the CDR3, the DNA is TGTGCCAGCAGCCCGGGGACAGGGCGGGCGAATGAAAAACTGTTTTTT. Translation: CASSPGTGRANEKLFF. Using reference TRBV5-8 and TRBJ1-4 for the parts outside the CDR3, the full variable domain is EAGVTQSPTHLIKTRGQQATLRCSPISGHTSVYWYQQALGLGLQFLLWYDEGEERNRGNFPPRFSGRQFPNYSSELNVNALELEDSALYLCASSPGTGRANEKLFFGSGTQLSVL.

The gene calls are TRBV3-1 (or the pseudogene TRBV3-2) and TRBJ2-7, with 9 bases identical to TRBD1. Germline trimming cut 4 bases from V and 5 bases from J; bases unmatched to any gene: 9. CDR1 and CDR2 (germline): LGHDT, YNNKEL (reference sequence). The CDR3 is 15 residues long. The CDR3 loop is CASSPSLGQGNEQYF. The CDR3 DNA sequence: TGTGCCAGCAGCCCATCCTTGGGACAGGGAAACGAGCAGTACTTC.

The chain uses TRBV29-1 and TRBJ2-7; TRBD2 matches at 9 bases. This CDR3 has 13 amino acids. The V gene's germline CDR1 is SQVTM and CDR2 ANQGSEA. The junction had 5 bases not matched to a gene; V was cut back by 2 bases and J by 6 bases. The CDR3 DNA reads as TGCAGCGTTGAAAGGCTAGCGGGAAGCGAGCAGTACTTC. Amino acids: CSVERLAGSEQYF.

V gene TRBV11-2 combines with J gene TRBJ2-7; D might be TRBD1 (6 bases). Trimming cost V 3 bases and J 6 bases, with 9 bases left between them. The CDR3 runs 12 residues. Germline CDR1 is SGHAT and CDR2 is FQNNGV. For the CDR3, the DNA is TGTGCCAGCAGCTTCTTCAGGGGCGAGCAGTACTTC. Protein product: CASSFFRGEQYF.

V is TRBV5-1 and J is TRBJ1-1; D remains unclear. The germline CDR1 and CDR2 sequences are SGHRS and YFSETQ. CDR3 length: 15 residues. V lost 1 base and J 0 bases, leaving 10 bases between the germline ends. The CDR3 nucleotides read TGCGCCAGCAGCTTGATTACAGACATGAACACTGAAGCTTTCTTT. Translating gives CASSLITDMNTEAFF.

This sequence joins TRBV6-2 or TRBV6-3 and TRBJ2-7; TRBD1 is a possible D gene (6 bases). The length of the CDR3 is 16 residues. Germline-derived CDR1 and CDR2 are MNHEY and SVGEGT. The V and J ends lost 5 bases and 1 base respectively, with 18 bases between them. The CDR3 DNA reads TGTGCCAGCAGTCCCTTGACAGGACCAGATTCCTACGAGCAGTACTTC. Encoded protein: CASSPLTGPDSYEQYF.

The V gene is TRBV6-5, the J gene TRBJ1-6; D call uncertain. Germline CDR1 MNHEY, CDR2 SVGAGI. The CDR3 is 16 amino acids. Trimming left V 2 bases short and J 3 bases short, with 11 bases between. The CDR3, as DNA: TGTGCCAGCAGTTACACCACTCGGGGCTATAATTCACCCCTCCACTTT. Translating gives CASSYTTRGYNSPLHF.

V is TRBV5-1 and J is TRBJ2-5; D might be TRBD1 (6 bases). This CDR3 has 16 amino acids. The germline V and J ends were trimmed by 2 bases and 5 bases, with 19 bases remaining between them. Germline V gene data show CDR1 as SGHRS and CDR2 as YFSETQ. The chain's CDR3 is CASSFLGAGLGETQYF. CDR3 in DNA: TGCGCCAGCAGCTTCCTGGGGGCTGGGCTGGGGGAGACCCAGTACTTC. The whole variable domain, remainder taken from reference TRBV5-1 and TRBJ2-5, is KAGVTQTPRYLIKTRGQQVTLSCSPISGHRSVSWYQQTPGQGLQFLFEYFSETQRNKGNFPGRFSGRQFSNSRSEMNVSTLELGDSALYLCASSFLGAGLGETQYFGPGTRLLVL.

This rearrangement joins TRBV30 to TRBJ1-2; the match to TRBD1 covers 7 bases. The germline V gene has CDR1 GTSNPN and CDR2 SVGIG (reference sequence). Trimming took 8 bases from V and 5 from J; bases not matched to a gene: 11. The CDR3 totals 13 residues. The CDR3 DNA sequence: TGTGCCCAGACAGGGAGGCTGGCTTATGGCTACACCTTC. It yields the protein CAQTGRLAYGYTF.

This clone was detected only a few times. V and J are TRBV24-1 and TRBJ1-3; unclear D gene. CDR1 and CDR2 (germline): KGHDR, SFDVKD. The CDR3 sequence is 16 residues long. V was shortened by 2 bases and J by 0 bases, with 10 bases between the two germline ends. The CDR3, as DNA: TGTGCCACCAGTGATTGTGACCAGTTCTCTGGAAACACCATATATTTT. It specifies CATSDCDQFSGNTIYF.

This clone came up once. This chain joins TRBV18 and TRBJ1-5; the match to TRBD1 covers 9 bases. The ends lost 3 bases at V and 4 bases at J; junction bases unmatched: 7. The V gene's germline CDR1 is KGHSH and CDR2 LQKENI. The CDR3 is 16 amino acids. As DNA, the CDR3 is TGTGCCAGCTCACCCTTCGAGACAGGGGGAAATCAGCCCCAGCATTTT. This encodes CASSPFETGGNQPQHF.

The chain links TRBV6-4 to TRBJ2-2, with a weak D call TRBD1 (6 bases). The length of the CDR3 is 14 residues. Germline V gene data show CDR1 as MRHNA and CDR2 as SNTAGT. Trimming left V 6 bases short and J 1 base short, with 9 bases between. For the CDR3, the DNA is TGTGCCAGCAGCCAACAGGGGAACACCGGGGAGCTGTTTTTT. Its translation is CASSQQGNTGELFF.

The gene calls are TRBV28 and TRBJ2-1, with no clear D. There are 15 residues in the CDR3. V lost 6 bases to trimming and J lost 6 bases, with 18 bases between them. CDR1 and CDR2 (germline): MDHEN, SYDVKM. CDR3 in DNA: TGTGCCAGCAGCCGAGTGCGAAGCCCCCTCAATGAGCAGTTCTTC. Translated: CASSRVRSPLNEQFF.

The chain is built from TRBV21-1 and TRBJ1-1. TRBV21-1 is shown as a pseudogene. This CDR3 spans 17 amino acids. In DNA, the CDR3 is TGTGCCAGCCGACGAACGTCGCGGGCGCGCCTAAACACTGAAGCTTTCTTT. It specifies CASRRTSRARLNTEAFF.